The clone carrying this T cell receptor (beta chain) was seen only a few times. The antigen is unknown. The data belong to a study of cytomegalovirus exposure and HLA in healthy donors. Study background: Genotyping showed roughly 81% of some 400 donors falling in the Caucasian-associated ancestry cluster.

Every donor was a healthy person donating bone marrow. V was clipped by 3 bases and J by 1 base; unmatched bases: 3. CDR3 length equals 15 residues. Germline values: CDR1 SGDLS, CDR2 YYNGEE. The study ran its PCR with 60 Vbeta and 13 Jbeta primers. TCRdb keeps only in-frame clones here, not all; method: immunoSEQ multiplex PCR. Of some 94,000 clones listed, about 78% were seen once; the top ten hold roughly 3%. Study-wide results and limits: Presence/absence results assume similar sequencing depth per donor, which may not hold.

The sequenced sample was PBMCs. The sequence derives from a middle-aged man in good health and CMV-seronegative. The rearrangement uses TRBV9 and TRBJ1-4; TRBD1 matches at 7 bases. The CDR3 loop reads CASSGTGETNEKLFF. CDR3 sequence (DNA): TGTGCCAGCAGCGGAACAGGGGAAACTAATGAAAAACTGTTTTTT.